These 21 T cell receptor beta chains were sequenced from one sample in a study of regulatory T cells in long-lasting Graves disease. Construction of the TCR beta libraries employed iRepertoire HTBI primers in conjunction with Arm-PCR of CDR3 regions. MiXCR was run by TCRdb on the multiplex PCR reads, yielding one entry per CDR3 protein. The sample records 350,000 to 450,000 distinct CDR3 sequences, 15% being singletons. Stated time point: newly diagnosed GD, antithyroid drugs for less than 3 months. From PBMCs, RNA was extracted and then used to make the TCR library. These same records also appear under a second study, on T cells in Graves' hyperthyroidism and ophthalmopathy.

This sample comprised peripheral blood mononuclear cells (PBMCs), obtained at new diagnosis, from a patient treated with antithyroid drugs. These receptors were taken from a woman in her 30s with Graves disease.

This clonotype was found many times. The chain is built from TRBV20-1 and TRBJ2-1; 12 bases map to TRBD2. Unmatched junction bases numbered 9, after V lost 2 bases and J lost 7 bases. Germline V gives CDR1 DFQATT, CDR2 SNEGSKA (reference sequence). This CDR3 comprises 16 residues. The CDR3 DNA reads as TGCAGTGCTAGATCACTCAGACTAGCGGGAGCAAATGAGCAGTTCTTC. Translated, it gives CSARSLRLAGANEQFF.

This clonotype was detected a few times. The chain couples TRBV19 to TRBJ1-2; D gene unclear. Germline V gene data show CDR1 as LNHDA and CDR2 as SQIVND (reference sequence). This CDR3 has 14 residues. V gave up 4 bases and J gave up 4 bases, with 13 bases separating them. The CDR3 DNA sequence: TGTGCCAGTAGTAATTTGTCACCAACCTATGGCTACACCTTC. Its protein product is CASSNLSPTYGYTF.

The chain recombines TRBV2 with TRBJ2-1, with TRBD2 identical over 9 bases. The junction had 8 bases not matched to a gene; V was cut back by 5 bases and J by 6 bases. This CDR3 region has 15 residues. Germline assignment: CDR1 SNHLY and CDR2 FYNNEI. The CDR3 loop is CASSIRGRAGNEQFF. The CDR3 bases are TGTGCCAGCAGTATTCGCGGGAGGGCTGGCAATGAGCAGTTCTTC.

Ten or more counts support this clonotype. This chain links TRBV27 with TRBJ2-7, with 8 nucleotides matching TRBD2. The CDR3 is 13 amino acids. J was trimmed by 4 bases and V by 6 bases; bases with no gene match: 5. Germline lookup yields CDR1 MNHEY and CDR2 SMNVEV (reference sequence). The CDR3 DNA is TGTGCCAGCAGCGGGAGGGGAGCTTACGAGCAGTACTTC. It codes for CASSGRGAYEQYF.

This clonotype was detected ten times or more. Compared with germline, one end of the junction differs, possibly owing to a read error. The CDR3: CASREAGKTGELFF. CDR3 in DNA: TGTGCCAGCAGAGAAGCGGGAAAAACCGGGGAGCTGTTTTTT. This chain joins TRBV6-1 and TRBJ2-2, with 7 bases matching TRBD2. CDR1 is MNHNS and CDR2 is SASEGT in the germline V gene. The CDR3 consists of 14 residues.

This clonotype has at least ten counts. This chain uses TRBV7-6 with TRBJ2-1, with a tentative D call TRBD2 (5 bases). Germline V gene lookup returns CDR1 SGHVS and CDR2 FNYEAQ. This CDR3 is built from 12 residues. V was pared by 5 bases and J by 8 bases, with 10 bases between. In DNA, the CDR3 is TGTGCCAGCAGCCCCCAGAGGGATGAGCAGTTCTTC. Translating gives CASSPQRDEQFF.

This clonotype was seen a few times. J is TRBJ2-1 and V is TRBV20-1; 13 bases align to TRBD2. This CDR3 is built from 16 residues. Trimming removed 3 bases from V and 6 bases from J; junction bases left unmatched: 8. Germline CDR1 reads DFQATT; CDR2 reads SNEGSKA (reference sequence). Here the CDR3 DNA reads TGCAGTGCTAGGGTGGGACTAGCGGGAAAGGGCAATGAGCAGTTCTTC. The encoded protein is CSARVGLAGKGNEQFF.

This clonotype appeared a few times. The rearrangement uses TRBV7-9 and TRBJ2-4, with D unclear. This CDR3 comprises 15 residues. Germline values: CDR1 SEHNR, CDR2 FQNEAQ (reference sequence). Trimming cost V 2 bases and J 4 bases, with 12 bases left between them. The CDR3 nucleotides read TGTGCCAGCAGCTTATTCCAGCAGACTAAAAACATTCAGTACTTC. Its translation: CASSLFQQTKNIQYF.

This clonotype was seen repeatedly, ten times or more. The chain is built from TRBV12-3 or TRBV12-4 and TRBJ1-6; a weak D match, TRBD1 (6 bases). V dropped 4 bases and J dropped 10 bases, with 11 bases sitting between them. The CDR3 runs to 13 residues. For the CDR3, the DNA is TGTGCCAGCAGTTCTAGACAGGAATCACCCCTCCACTTT. Its translation: CASSSRQESPLHF.

This clonotype was seen repeatedly, ten times or more. The V gene is TRBV30, the J gene TRBJ1-6; D remains unclear. V shed 0 bases and J shed 7 bases, with 10 bases lying between them. Germline V gives CDR1 GTSNPN, CDR2 SVGIG (reference sequence). This CDR3 is built from 14 residues. The CDR3 DNA follows: TGTGCCTGGAGTGTATCCGGGCCAAATTCACCCCTCCACTTT. Translation gives CAWSVSGPNSPLHF.

The sample holds a few counts of this clonotype. A read error may account for a junction end that differs from germline. The gene calls are TRBV9 and TRBJ2-3, with 8 bases matching TRBD1. Germline values: CDR1 SGDLS, CDR2 YYNGEE. This CDR3 spans 15 amino acids. CDR3 protein: CASSEGQGSTNTQYF. The CDR3 DNA follows: TGTGCCAGCAGCGAAGGACAGGGAAGCACAAATACGCAGTATTTT.

This clonotype has only a few counts. The chain has TRBV12-3 or TRBV12-4 and TRBJ1-2; no firm D call. Trimming stripped 5 bases from V and 8 bases from J, with 18 bases between. There are 14 residues in the CDR3. The CDR3 spells CASSPRTVYEGYTF. Written as DNA, the CDR3 is TGTGCCAGCAGTCCCCGGACGGTCTATGAGGGCTACACCTTC.

In this sample, this clonotype turned up many times. The chain combines TRBV6-1 with TRBJ2-1; TRBD2 agrees at 7 bases. CDR1 MNHNS and CDR2 SASEGT come from the germline V gene. The CDR3 sequence is 16 residues long. Losses at the gene ends were 5 bases for V and 8 bases for J; bases not matched to a gene: 15. CDR3 sequence: CASSKAPSPGRDEQFF. The CDR3 coding sequence is TGTGCCAGCAGTAAGGCTCCTAGCCCTGGGAGGGATGAGCAGTTCTTC.

This clonotype was seen repeatedly, ten times or more. The chain links TRBV29-1 to TRBJ1-2; D gene ambiguous. The germline V and J ends were trimmed by 3 bases and 0 bases, with 8 bases remaining between them. Germline V gene sequence: CDR1 SQVTM, CDR2 ANQGSEA. This CDR3 comprises 13 residues. Here the CDR3 reads CSVDGGANYGYTF. CDR3 in DNA: TGCAGCGTTGATGGCGGAGCTAACTATGGCTACACCTTC.

This clonotype was observed a handful of times. V is TRBV11-3 and J is TRBJ2-1; the D is unclear. The CDR3 consists of 14 residues. V was pared by 1 base and J by 7 bases, with 11 bases between. CDR1 is SGHNT and CDR2 is YENEEA in the germline V gene. The CDR3 sequence: CASSLGPMVNEQFF. As DNA, the CDR3 is TGTGCCAGCAGCTTAGGACCGATGGTGAATGAGCAGTTCTTC.

This clonotype has at least ten counts. The chain couples TRBV11-1 to TRBJ2-7; TRBD2 agrees at 7 bases. After removal of 0 bases from V and 5 bases from J, the junction contained 4 bases not matched to a gene. This CDR3 is built from 14 residues. Germline loops: CDR1 SGHAT, CDR2 FQDESV (reference sequence). The CDR3 DNA is TGTGCCAGCAGCTTAGCAGCGGGGACCAACGAGCAGTACTTC. Its translation: CASSLAAGTNEQYF.

The table lists this clonotype with a count of one. The CDR3 region is CSARPRTEGYNSPLHF. In DNA, the CDR3 is TGCAGTGCTAGACCTAGGACCGAAGGATATAATTCACCCCTCCACTTT. The rearrangement joins TRBV20-1 to TRBJ1-6; D is undetermined. This CDR3 is built from 16 residues. V lost 2 bases, J lost 4 bases, and 15 bases lay in between. The germline V gene has CDR1 DFQATT and CDR2 SNEGSKA (reference sequence).

This clonotype was recorded many times. The chain uses TRBV12-3 or TRBV12-4 and TRBJ2-2, with unresolved D. The CDR3 has 12 amino acids. The ends were cut back, 7 bases at V and 6 bases at J, with 9 bases in the middle. CDR3 loop: CASTTRAGELFF. CDR3 nucleotide sequence: TGTGCCAGCACCACCCGGGCCGGGGAGCTGTTTTTT.

As to this clonotype: A much larger clone is a single base away; this may be a read error. CDR3 in amino acids: CASSGATYNEQYF. The CDR3 DNA follows: TGTGCCAGCTCAGGGGCCACCTACAATGAGCAGTACTTC. The J gene is TRBJ2-7, the V gene TRBV2; maybe TRBD1 (6 bases). The CDR3 totals 13 residues. Per the germline V gene, CDR1 is SNHLY and CDR2 is FYNNEI. V dropped 8 bases and J dropped 7 bases, with 18 bases sitting between them. Looking up the rest from reference TRBV2 and TRBJ2-7 gives the full variable domain: EPEVTQTPSHQVTQMGQEVILRCVPISNHLYFYWYRQILGQKVEFLVSFYNNEISEKSEIFDDQFSVERPDGSNFTLKIRSTKLEDSAMYFCASSGATYNEQYFGPGTRLTVT.

This chain connects TRBV4-2 to TRBJ1-2, with D possibly TRBD1 on 5 matching bases. Trimming removed 0 bases from V and 7 bases from J, with 12 bases in between. The germline V gene encodes CDR1 LGHNA and CDR2 YNFKEQ. CDR3 length: 14 residues. The DNA of the CDR3 is TGTGCCAGCAGCCAAGATGGGGGAAGTCCTGGCTACACCTTC. Translating it yields CASSQDGGSPGYTF.

This clonotype was counted a few times. The chain has TRBV25-1 and TRBJ2-7; D gene uncertain. Trimming cost V 8 bases and J 0 bases, with 8 bases left between them. This CDR3 has 12 residues. Germline CDR1 MGHDK, CDR2 SYGVNS. The CDR3 DNA reads as TGTGCCAGCGCCCTTTCCTCCTACGAGCAGTACTTC. This sequence encodes CASALSSYEQYF.